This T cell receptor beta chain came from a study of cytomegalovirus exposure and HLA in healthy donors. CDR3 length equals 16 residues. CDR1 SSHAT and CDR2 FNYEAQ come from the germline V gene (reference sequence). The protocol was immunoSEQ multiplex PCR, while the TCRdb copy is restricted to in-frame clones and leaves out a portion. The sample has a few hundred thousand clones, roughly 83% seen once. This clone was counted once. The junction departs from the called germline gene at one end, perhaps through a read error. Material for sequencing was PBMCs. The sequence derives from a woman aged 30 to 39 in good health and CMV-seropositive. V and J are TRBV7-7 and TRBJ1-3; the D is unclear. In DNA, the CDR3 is TGTGCTAGCAGCTTAGGAACCCCTTCCTCTGGAAACACCATATATTTT. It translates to CASSLGTPSSGNTIYF.